The 16 T cell receptor beta chains below were found in one sample sequenced in a study of T cells after yellow fever vaccination. TCRdb fed the 5' RACE reads into MiXCR, producing one record per CDR3 protein. The table includes about 240,000 distinct CDR3 sequences, roughly 3.7% detected once. The specimen was PBMCs, collected 15 days after the yellow fever booster vaccination. These receptors all stem from a man younger than 35 who received the YFV17D yellow fever vaccine.

This clonotype was found many times. This CDR3 is CASSYWRAAVNTGELFF. The CDR3 bases are TGTGCCAGCAGTTACTGGAGAGCCGCGGTGAACACCGGGGAGCTGTTTTTT. V usage is TRBV6-5 and J usage is TRBJ2-2; the D is unclear. Germline CDR1 is MNHEY and CDR2 is SVGAGI. CDR3 length equals 17 residues. Trimming took off 1 base at V and 1 base at J, with 13 bases between the two ends.

The sample holds many counts of this clonotype. V is TRBV12-3 or TRBV12-4 and J is TRBJ2-2; D uncertain. The CDR3 has 13 amino acids. Trimming left V 3 bases short and J 4 bases short, with 6 bases between. The CDR3 sequence: CASSFEVTGELFF. DNA for the CDR3: TGTGCCAGCAGTTTTGAGGTCACCGGGGAGCTGTTTTTT.

This clonotype was detected a few times. The genes are TRBV12-3 or TRBV12-4 and TRBJ1-2; D gene unclear. This CDR3 is built from 13 residues. V gave up 5 bases and J gave up 4 bases, with 11 bases separating them. The CDR3 bases are TGTGCCAGCAGTCATACACCGGGCTATGGCTACACCTTC. Its translation is CASSHTPGYGYTF.

The sample holds many counts of this clonotype. This chain uses TRBV4-3 with TRBJ2-4; 8 bases map to TRBD2. The CDR3 sequence is 15 residues long. Germline V gives CDR1 LGHNA, CDR2 YSLEER. V shed 3 bases, J shed 5 bases, and the junction held 6 bases outside the gene matches. The CDR3 coding sequence is TGCGCCAGCAGCCAGGGGCCGGGGGGGGAAAACATTCAGTACTTC. It is translated as CASSQGPGGENIQYF.

This clonotype was seen many times. The chain couples TRBV29-1 to TRBJ2-3; tentatively, D is TRBD1 (5 bases). The CDR3 extends over 13 amino acids. Trimming took off 6 bases at V and 0 bases at J, with 10 bases between the two ends. Germline loops: CDR1 SQVTM, CDR2 ANQGSEA. This CDR3 is CSVTSGSTDTQYF. The CDR3 region has the DNA TGCAGCGTGACCTCAGGGAGCACAGATACGCAGTATTTT.

This clonotype was seen at least ten times. V is TRBV15 and J is TRBJ2-1, with 9 bases matching TRBD2. CDR3 length equals 17 residues. Trimming at V came to 0 bases and at J to 7 bases, leaving 10 bases not matched to a gene. Germline loops: CDR1 LNHNV, CDR2 YYDKDF (reference sequence). CDR3 nucleotides: TGTGCCACCAGCAGAGATCTTATGGGCGGGGGGGTTAATGAGCAGTTCTTC. Translated, it gives CATSRDLMGGGVNEQFF.

This clonotype appeared many times. The V gene is TRBV3-1, the J gene TRBJ1-1; the D is unclear. The CDR3 sequence is 14 residues long. Germline CDR1 is LGHDT and CDR2 is YNNKEL (reference sequence). The V and J ends lost 2 bases and 5 bases respectively, with 12 bases between them. CDR3 protein: CASSQFEGATEAFF. CDR3 coding DNA: TGTGCCAGCAGCCAATTCGAGGGTGCGACTGAAGCTTTCTTT.

This clonotype has a count of ten or more. J is TRBJ2-1 and V is TRBV29-1; the D gene could be TRBD1 or TRBD2 (5 bases each). CDR3 size: 13 residues. Germline V gene data show CDR1 as SQVTM and CDR2 as ANQGSEA. V lost 5 bases and J 4 bases, leaving 12 bases between the germline ends. This CDR3 reads CSVWDGEYNEQFF. Here the CDR3 DNA reads TGCAGCGTTTGGGACGGGGAGTACAATGAGCAGTTCTTC.

This clonotype has ten or more counts. This chain uses TRBV20-1 with TRBJ1-5; D possibly corresponds to TRBD1 (6 bases). V dropped 2 bases and J dropped 4 bases, with 12 bases sitting between them. Germline CDR1 DFQATT, CDR2 SNEGSKA (reference sequence). The CDR3 consists of 14 residues. CDR3 sequence (DNA): TGCAGTGCTAGAATGGGGGCGAGGAATCAGCCCCAGCATTTT. It encodes CSARMGARNQPQHF.

With respect to this clonotype: A much larger clone lies one base from this, so it may be a read error. The gene calls are TRBV15 and TRBJ2-7; possible D gene TRBD1, 5 bases. Per the germline V gene, CDR1 is LNHNV and CDR2 is YYDKDF (reference sequence). The CDR3 runs 14 residues. CDR3 sequence (DNA): TGTGCCACCAGCAGAGATAGGGGTTCCTACGAGCGGTACGTC. This gives the protein CATSRDRGSYERYV.

This clonotype has ten or more counts. This sequence joins TRBV7-8 and TRBJ2-7, with D possibly matching TRBD2 (5 bases). The CDR3 loop spans 13 amino acids. Looked up from germline, CDR1 is SGHVS and CDR2 is FQNEAQ. V was pared by 0 bases and J by 3 bases, with 6 bases between. In DNA form, the CDR3 reads TGTGCCAGCAGCTTAGCCCGGGACTACGAGCAGTACTTC. Protein product: CASSLARDYEQYF. Full variable domain (remainder filled in from reference TRBV7-8 and TRBJ2-7): GAGVSQSPRYKVAKRGQDVALRCDPISGHVSLFWYQQALGQGPEFLTYFQNEAQLDKSGLPSDRFFAERPEGSVSTLKIQRTQQEDSAVYLCASSLARDYEQYFGPGTRLTVT.

This clonotype was recorded at least ten times. This rearrangement joins TRBV5-6 to TRBJ2-1; 12 bases align to TRBD2. The CDR3 runs to 16 residues. CDR1 is SGHDT and CDR2 is YYEEEE in the germline V gene. Losses at the gene ends were 5 bases for V and 1 base for J; bases not matched to a gene: 4. The CDR3 DNA follows: TGTGCCAGCAGTTTGACTAGCGGGGGTTCCTACAATGAGCAGTTCTTC. Translating it yields CASSLTSGGSYNEQFF.

This clonotype was found many times. This rearrangement joins TRBV5-1 to TRBJ2-3, with a weak D call TRBD1 (5 bases). The CDR3 spans 14 residues. Germline CDR1 and CDR2: SGHRS and YFSETQ. V lost 4 bases and J 1 base, leaving 10 bases between the germline ends. The CDR3 protein is CASSMGQGTDTQYF. The CDR3 DNA follows: TGCGCCAGCAGCATGGGGCAGGGCACAGATACGCAGTATTTT.

This clonotype was detected many times. This chain joins TRBV5-1 and TRBJ1-6, with 7 positions matching TRBD1. Germline-derived CDR1 and CDR2 are SGHRS and YFSETQ. The CDR3 length is 15 residues. V lost 4 bases, J lost 7 bases, and 8 bases stayed unmatched. The CDR3 protein is CASSGAGTENSPLHF. The CDR3 DNA is TGCGCCAGCAGCGGGGCCGGGACAGAAAATTCACCCCTCCACTTT.

Ten or more counts support this clonotype. The V call is TRBV12-5, the J call TRBJ2-2, with D uncertain. Germline CDR1 reads LGHNT; CDR2 reads FRNRAP. This CDR3 is 14 amino acids long. The V end was cut by 3 bases, the J end by 5 bases, with 10 bases between. The CDR3 DNA sequence: TGTGCTAGTGGTTTCCTATTGGTTACCGGGGAGCTGTTTTTT. Its translation: CASGFLLVTGELFF.

This clonotype was seen ten or more times. J is TRBJ2-3 and V is TRBV4-3; TRBD2 might be the D (5 bases). Trimming removed 3 bases from V and 6 bases from J, with 10 bases in between. The CDR3 totals 13 residues. Germline V gene data show CDR1 as LGHNA and CDR2 as YSLEER. CDR3 sequence (DNA): TGCGCCAGCAGCCAGGGGAGATGGGATACGCAGTATTTT. It codes for CASSQGRWDTQYF.